This section outlines one T cell receptor (beta chain) sequence together with its context. Its antigen is currently unknown. Since no conserved phenylalanine or tryptophan closes the CDR3, a read error is the likely cause. The DNA is left out, because the CDR3 cannot be placed on it with certainty; the CDR3 is given as TCRdb lists it. This table comes from immunoSEQ multiplex PCR, and its TCRdb copy is limited to in-frame clones, with some not included. The sample carries approximately 220,000 clones, roughly 91% recorded once. The CDR3 is 12 amino acids in total, end residues counted. The entry originates in a study of T cell responses to AZD1222 COVID-19 vaccine. Study outcomes and limitations: Spike-specific TCR depth and breadth grew after two AZD1222 doses. Only a handful of AZD1222 recipients, roughly 6 in all, had baseline seropositivity.

The TCR comes from an adult in good health. The source was peripheral blood, collected on day 0 of MenACWY control vaccination. The chain carries TRBV12-3 or TRBV12-4 and TRBJ1-4. The CDR3 sequence is CASSTKSRPPLG.